This TCR beta chain was identified during a study of cytomegalovirus exposure and HLA in healthy donors. Broader study findings: Among the CMV-associated chains, a few were confirmed in vitro as specific for CMV antigens. Most TCR beta V segments were productive about 87% or about 30% of the time in an earlier analysis. Later analysis identified a missense DCLRE1C variant that was linked to TCR beta V- and J-gene trimming. Solely CMV serostatus was available to characterize immune exposure.

As for this clone: The antigen remains undetermined.

Trimming took off 4 bases at V and 4 bases at J, with 15 bases between the two ends. The CDR3 is 15 residues long. From germline, CDR1 is SGHDT and CDR2 YYEEEE. PCR primers comprised 60 Vbeta and 13 Jbeta primers. Profiling relied on immunoSEQ multiplex PCR, and the TCRdb table lists in-frame clones only, not all of them. The sample has approximately 120,000 clones; 70% to 80% are singletons. The chain employs TRBV5-6 and TRBJ1-5; D possibly corresponds to TRBD1 (5 bases). The source material was PBMCs. The TCR was taken from a man between 40 and 49 years old in good health and CMV-seronegative. This chain's CDR3 is CASSRGGVGNQPQHF. The CDR3 DNA reads as TGTGCCAGCAGCCGTGGGGGGGTCGGTAATCAGCCCCAGCATTTT. Supplemented by reference TRBV5-6 and TRBJ1-5, the full variable domain reads DAGVTQSPTHLIKTRGQQVTLRCSPKSGHDTVSWYQQALGQGPQFIFQYYEEEERQRGNFPDRFSGHQFPNYSSELNVNALLLGDSALYLCASSRGGVGNQPQHFGDGTRLSIL.